This section outlines one T cell receptor beta chain sequence together with its context. This clone has ten or more counts. What this receptor recognizes is not known. No qualities accompany the bases; no much larger clone lies one base away. The sample originates from a study of blood T cell repertoires in COVID-19 (dated by TCRdb to between 2020 and 2021). For the wider study: Collaborator samples came from the United States, Italy and Spain and covered acute and convalescent phases of COVID-19. The material from the prospective study consisted of cDNA or gDNA derived from T cells, B-cell-depleted T cells, or PBMCs. Deeply sampled blood TCRbeta repertoires from subjects exposed to, actively infected with, or recovered from COVID-19 were included in the dataset. The repertoires were made available in a free public database intended to serve as a resource for research on the immune response to SARS-CoV-2. Samples were obtained from the ongoing ImmuneRACE study (first 160 participants) and from some 1,200 subjects provided by 6 global collaborators. A de-identified subject ID, COVID-19 status, age in years and sex were almost always included in the sample metadata. HLA class I and class II types, where available, came from metadata supplied by the sample provider rather than from assay-based typing.

General findings and caveats noted by the study authors: The quantity of clinical and demographic metadata differed by source and by participant and was supplied without curation.

Participants in the prospective study were aged roughly 18 to 100 years, lived in 20 to 30 United States geographic areas, and enrolled through a virtual design. In the prospective study, participants were assigned to cohorts based on the clinical history participants reported in a screening survey and a study questionnaire. Recovered participants in ImmuneRACE Cohort 3 were defined as having two consecutive negative NP/OP PCR tests, clearance from a healthcare professional, or resolution of symptoms. Mobile phlebotomists in the prospective study collected whole blood, serum and a nasopharyngeal or oropharyngeal swab from every participant. Participants in the prospective study had the option to provide additional blood draws and questionnaires over a roughly 2-month period. Before DNA extraction, prospective study blood samples were shipped either frozen or at room temperature. TCRbeta CDR3 regions were amplified from genomic DNA by means of the immunoSEQ Assay, a bias-controlled multiplex PCR. Regarding the original processing steps: Within the assay, amplification of reference gene primers was used to estimate how many nucleated cells each sample contained. Sequence reads were collapsed and filtered to measure the absolute abundance of every unique TCRbeta CDR3 rearrangement. For each sample, productive Simpson clonality was calculated as the square root of Simpson's diversity index across productive rearrangements. TCRdb retrieved this table from immuneACCESS and kept in-frame rearrangements only. Not all clones are present; in checked studies, unresolved V genes account for under half, and no reason is known for the remainder. The V and J calls and clone size are taken from that table; D and trimming were inferred from the DNA. The sample table lists around 140,000 clones, about 75% of them with a count of one. Roughly 2.9% of the sample is held by the ten biggest clonotypes.

Including the terminal cysteine and phenylalanine, the CDR3 comprises 15 residues. CDR3 DNA only is kept here, 45 bases in frame from base 1. For CDR1 and CDR2, the germline V gene (reference sequence) lists LNHDA and SQIVND. Trimmed from V: 4 bases; trimmed from J: 4 bases; junction bases lacking a gene match: 5. This sequence originates from a woman aged 50 to 60 who had recovered from COVID-19. Material for sequencing was PBMCs or T cells enriched from blood (not recorded which). The chain was built from TRBV19 and TRBJ2-1; 9 bases in the junction line up with TRBD1. The CDR3 sequence is CASSSSGTGYNEQFF. Read as DNA, the sequence is TGTGCCAGTAGTAGCAGCGGGACAGGGTACAATGAGCAGTTCTTC.